One T cell receptor beta chain is described in this entry. This receptor's antigen is unknown. No base quality information exists; no much larger clone differs at one position. What the time point label conveys for this sample: baseline before first vaccination. Vaccinee samples were obtained from the UK trials COV001 and COV002, which included a single-blind randomized controlled phase 2/3 trial of AZD1222 (ChAdOx1 nCoV-19) in healthy adults. For TCRbeta chain sequencing, PBMC samples were collected from trial participants at day 0 and at day 28 after the second dose. The data belong to a study of T cell responses to AZD1222 COVID-19 vaccine (dated by TCRdb to the early 2020s). In terms of the full investigation: AZD1222 recipients whose second dose came at about 4 weeks and those whose second dose came at about 12 weeks were combined into one group, since spike-specific TCR depth and breadth did not differ between the two schedules. Enrollment into the trials was organized by age into subgroups of 18-55, 56-69 and 70-plus years, and those subgroups contained roughly 140, 27 and 60 TCR-sequenced participants, respectively. A total of 233 trial participants underwent TCR sequencing, of whom 200 to 220 had received two doses of AZD1222 and 26 had received two doses of the MenACWY control vaccine.

What the study reported, not specific to this receptor: In the small 56-69-year group, the increase in depth fell short of significance, most likely because of low power. No day 14 peak-response samples were available, so repertoires were characterized only after the peak T cell response. Conclusions about previously exposed vaccinees are limited, since just a handful of AZD1222 recipients were seropositive for SARS-CoV-2 at baseline. A significant rise in spike-specific TCR breadth and depth was observed after two AZD1222 doses relative to day 0 and relative to MenACWY recipients. Epitopes outside the regions mutated in the B.1.351 and B.1.1.7 variants were reportedly recognized by nearly half of the unique spike-specific TCRs. Most participants were white British and females outnumbered males, and the authors suggested that clonal diversity may have been underestimated. The whole spike protein was spanned by vaccine-associated CD4 TCRs, and dominant responses were seen in regions 160-218 and 743-854.

The CDR3 regions of human TCRbeta chains were analyzed by immunosequencing. The paper's processing steps were these. Repertoire TCRs were matched against a reference library of SARS-CoV-2-specific TCRs generated with the MIRA antigen-specificity platform. Breadth meant the fraction of unique TCRs that were SARS-CoV-2-associated, whereas depth meant the fraction of total T cells that were SARS-CoV-2-associated. Using the MIRA data, each spike-specific TCR was assigned both to the spike region to which the TCR was reactive and to a CD4 or CD8 class. Log10-transformed breadth and depth values were compared by one-way ANOVA with Sidak's multiple comparisons tests. As stored in TCRdb, this immuneACCESS dataset retains in-frame rearrangements with V and J assigned. A fraction of the clones does not appear; measured against another copy, unresolved V genes explain less than half of the discrepancy, and the remainder lacks a known reason. From that table come the V and J calls and clone size; the DNA was used to work out D and trimming. The sample table holds roughly 150,000 clones, of which 70% to 90% were seen once. 3% to 4.5% of the sample goes to the ten largest clones.

Looking up the germline V gene yields CDR1 SGHRS and CDR2 YFSETQ. Taken from cysteine to phenylalanine, the CDR3 has 14 residues. This entry keeps only the CDR3 DNA: 42 bases, framed from base 1. Trimming costs V 0 bases and J 7 bases, and their ends lie 13 bases apart. The V gene is TRBV5-1 and the J gene is TRBJ1-2, with an unclear D gene assignment. The receptor was derived from an adult in good health. Sequenced here: peripheral blood, sampled on day 0 of AZD1222 vaccination. The DNA is as follows: TGCGCCAGCAGCTTGGAATTGCTCGGATCTGGCTACACCTTC. It specifies CASSLELLGSGYTF.